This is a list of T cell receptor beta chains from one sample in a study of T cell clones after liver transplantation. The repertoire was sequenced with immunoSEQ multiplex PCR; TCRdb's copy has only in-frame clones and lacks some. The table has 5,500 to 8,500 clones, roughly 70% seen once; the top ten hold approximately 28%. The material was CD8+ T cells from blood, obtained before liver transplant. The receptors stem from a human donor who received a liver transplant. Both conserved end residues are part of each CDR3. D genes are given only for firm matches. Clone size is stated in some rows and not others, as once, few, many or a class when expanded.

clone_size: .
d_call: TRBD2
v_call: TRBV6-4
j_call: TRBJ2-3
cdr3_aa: CASSGLAGSTDTQYF
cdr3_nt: TGTGCCAGCAGTGGACTAGCGGGAAGCACAGATACGCAGTATTTT

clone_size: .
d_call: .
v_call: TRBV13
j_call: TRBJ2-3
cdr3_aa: CASSLGRTDTQYF
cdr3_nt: TGTGCCAGCAGCTTAGGGAGAACAGATACGCAGTATTTT

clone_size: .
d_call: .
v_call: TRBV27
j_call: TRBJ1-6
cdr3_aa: CASSPIFDPTYNSPLHF
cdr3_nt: TGTGCCAGCAGTCCGATCTTCGACCCAACCTATAATTCACCCCTCCACTTT

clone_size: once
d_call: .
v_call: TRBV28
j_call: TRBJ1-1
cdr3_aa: CASTWGQNTEAFF
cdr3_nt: TGTGCCAGCACCTGGGGTCAGAACACTGAAGCTTTCTTT

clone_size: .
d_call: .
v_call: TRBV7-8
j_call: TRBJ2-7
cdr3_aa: CASTNMISYEQYF
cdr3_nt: TGTGCCAGCACCAACATGATCTCCTACGAGCAGTACTTC

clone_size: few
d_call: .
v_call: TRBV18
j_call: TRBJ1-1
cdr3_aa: CASSLPGTGEAFF
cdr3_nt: TGTGCCAGCTCATTACCAGGGACGGGGGAAGCTTTCTTT

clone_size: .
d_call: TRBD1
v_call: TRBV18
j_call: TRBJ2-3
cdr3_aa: CASYSTETGTVTQYF
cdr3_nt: TGTGCCAGCTACTCAACAGAGACAGGGACAGTTACGCAGTATTTT

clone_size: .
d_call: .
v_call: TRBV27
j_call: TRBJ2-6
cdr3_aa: CASRMAGAGANVLTF
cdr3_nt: TGTGCCAGCAGAATGGCAGGGGCTGGGGCCAACGTCCTGACTTTC

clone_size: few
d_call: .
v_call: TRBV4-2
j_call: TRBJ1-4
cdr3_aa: CASSQDLGPATNEKLFF
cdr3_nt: TGTGCCAGCAGCCAAGATCTAGGGCCGGCAACTAATGAAAAACTGTTTTTT

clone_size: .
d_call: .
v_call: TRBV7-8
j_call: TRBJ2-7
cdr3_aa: CASSSGSTYEQYF
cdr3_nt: TGTGCCAGCAGCTCCGGGTCAACCTACGAGCAGTACTTC

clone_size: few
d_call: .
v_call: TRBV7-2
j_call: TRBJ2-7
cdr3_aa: CASSLDSSGYEQYF
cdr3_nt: TGTGCCAGCAGCTTAGACTCCTCAGGCTACGAGCAGTACTTC

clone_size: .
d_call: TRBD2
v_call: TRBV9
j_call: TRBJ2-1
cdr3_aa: CASSHWTSGDYNEQFF
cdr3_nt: TGTGCCAGCAGCCATTGGACTAGCGGGGACTACAATGAGCAGTTCTTC

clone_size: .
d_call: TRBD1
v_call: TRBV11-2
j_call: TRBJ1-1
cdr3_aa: CASSFTGTGVGNTEAFF
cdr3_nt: TGTGCCAGCAGCTTCACCGGGACAGGGGTGGGGAACACTGAAGCTTTCTTT

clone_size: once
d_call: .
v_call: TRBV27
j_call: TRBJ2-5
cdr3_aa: CASSWFGQETQYF
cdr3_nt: TGTGCCAGCAGTTGGTTCGGACAAGAGACCCAGTACTTC

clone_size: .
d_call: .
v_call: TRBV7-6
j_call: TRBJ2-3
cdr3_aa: CASSQNPDGTDTQYF
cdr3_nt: TGTGCCAGCAGCCAGAATCCGGACGGCACAGATACGCAGTATTTT

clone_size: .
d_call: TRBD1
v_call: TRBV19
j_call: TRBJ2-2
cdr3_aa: CASSTPSGQRTGELFF
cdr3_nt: TGTGCCAGTAGTACCCCCTCGGGACAGAGGACCGGGGAGCTGTTTTTT

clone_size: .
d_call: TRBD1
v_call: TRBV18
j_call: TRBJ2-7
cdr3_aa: CASSQGQGVSYEQYF
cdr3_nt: TGTGCCAGCTCACAGGGACAGGGTGTCTCCTACGAGCAGTACTTC

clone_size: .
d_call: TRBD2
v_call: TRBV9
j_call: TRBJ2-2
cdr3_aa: CASSNSGGYTGELFF
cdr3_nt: TGTGCCAGCAGCAATAGCGGGGGATACACCGGGGAGCTGTTTTTT

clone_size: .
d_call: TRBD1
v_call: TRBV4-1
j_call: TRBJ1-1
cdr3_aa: CASSQELWTGGLNTEAFF
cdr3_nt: TGCGCCAGCAGCCAAGAATTGTGGACAGGGGGCCTAAACACTGAAGCTTTCTTT

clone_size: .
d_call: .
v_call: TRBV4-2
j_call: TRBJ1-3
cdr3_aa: CASSQDQGVGNTIYF
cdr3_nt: TGTGCCAGCAGCCAAGATCAGGGAGTTGGAAACACCATATATTTT

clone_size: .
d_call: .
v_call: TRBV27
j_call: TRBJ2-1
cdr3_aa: CASSFGTHEQFF
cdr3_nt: TGTGCCAGCAGTTTTGGGACCCATGAGCAGTTCTTC

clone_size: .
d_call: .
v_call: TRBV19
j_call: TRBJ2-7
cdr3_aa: CASSPGGGASYEQYF
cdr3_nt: TGTGCCAGTAGCCCGGGTGGAGGAGCCTCCTACGAGCAGTACTTC

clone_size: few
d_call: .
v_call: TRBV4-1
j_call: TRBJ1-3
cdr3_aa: CASSQEGGSGNTIYF
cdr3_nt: TGCGCCAGCAGCCAAGAGGGTGGCTCTGGAAACACCATATATTTT

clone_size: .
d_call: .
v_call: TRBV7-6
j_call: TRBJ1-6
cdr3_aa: CASSPYNSPLHF
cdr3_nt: TGTGCCAGCAGCCCATACAATTCACCCCTCCACTTT

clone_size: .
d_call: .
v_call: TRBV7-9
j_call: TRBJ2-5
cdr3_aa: CASSLGPDSPPETQYF
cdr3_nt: TGTGCCAGCAGCTTAGGTCCCGACAGCCCCCCAGAGACCCAGTACTTC

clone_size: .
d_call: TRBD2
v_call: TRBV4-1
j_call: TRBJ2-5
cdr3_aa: CASSQDLAGGWKTQYF
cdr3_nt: TGCGCCAGCAGCCAGGACCTTGCGGGGGGGTGGAAGACCCAGTACTTC

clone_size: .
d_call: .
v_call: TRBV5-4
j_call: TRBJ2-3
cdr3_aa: CASTAFSGADTQYF
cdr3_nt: TGTGCCAGCACCGCTTTTTCAGGGGCAGATACGCAGTATTTT

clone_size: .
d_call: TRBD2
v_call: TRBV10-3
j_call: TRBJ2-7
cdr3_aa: CAISESGGVDEQYF
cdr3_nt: TGTGCCATCAGTGAGAGCGGGGGAGTTGACGAGCAGTACTTC

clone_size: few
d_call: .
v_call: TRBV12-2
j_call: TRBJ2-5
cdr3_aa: CASRLGGGETQYF
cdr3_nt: TGTGCAAGTCGCTTAGGAGGGGGGGAGACCCAGTACTTC

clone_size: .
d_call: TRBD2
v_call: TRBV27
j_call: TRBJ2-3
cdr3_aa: CASSPTTSGGYMGDTQYF
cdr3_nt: TGTGCCAGCAGTCCGACGACTAGCGGGGGATATATGGGAGATACGCAGTATTTT

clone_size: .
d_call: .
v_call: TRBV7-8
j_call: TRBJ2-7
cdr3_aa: CASGLSPSYEQYF
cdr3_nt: TGTGCCAGCGGCCTTAGTCCCTCCTACGAGCAGTACTTC

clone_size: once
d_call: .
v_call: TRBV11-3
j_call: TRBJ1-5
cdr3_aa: CASSLGGATYSNQPQHF
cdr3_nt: TGTGCCAGCAGCTTAGGCGGGGCAACGTACAGCAATCAGCCCCAGCATTTT

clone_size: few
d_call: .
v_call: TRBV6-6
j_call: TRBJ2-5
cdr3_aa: CASSYQGRMDQETQYF
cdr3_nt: TGTGCCAGCAGTTACCAGGGAAGGATGGACCAAGAGACCCAGTACTTC

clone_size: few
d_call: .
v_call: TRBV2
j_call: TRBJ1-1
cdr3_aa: CASSEALGGGTEAFF
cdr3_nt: TGTGCCAGCAGTGAAGCGTTGGGAGGAGGGACTGAAGCTTTCTTT

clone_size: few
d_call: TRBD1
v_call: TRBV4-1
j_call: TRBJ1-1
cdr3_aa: CASSHGGTGGSNTEAFF
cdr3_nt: TGCGCCAGCAGCCACGGCGGGACAGGGGGCTCGAACACTGAAGCTTTCTTT

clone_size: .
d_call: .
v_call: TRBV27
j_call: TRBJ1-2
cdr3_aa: CASSQTGNYGYTF
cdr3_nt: TGTGCCAGCAGTCAAACAGGGAACTATGGCTACACCTTC

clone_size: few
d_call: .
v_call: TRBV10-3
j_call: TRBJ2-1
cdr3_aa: CAIRRGTLNNEQFF
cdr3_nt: TGTGCCATCAGGAGGGGGACCCTCAACAATGAGCAGTTCTTC

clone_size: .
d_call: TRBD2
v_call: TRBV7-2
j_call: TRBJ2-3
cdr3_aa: CASSRGGTTDTQYF
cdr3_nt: TGTGCCAGCAGCCGGGGGGGCACCACAGATACGCAGTATTTT

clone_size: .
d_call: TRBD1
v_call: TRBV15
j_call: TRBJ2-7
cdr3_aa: CATGTGMDYEQYF
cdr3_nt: TGTGCCACCGGGACAGGGATGGACTACGAGCAGTACTTC

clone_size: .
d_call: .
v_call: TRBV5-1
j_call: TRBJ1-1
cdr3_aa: CASSSGTENTEAFF
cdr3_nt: TGCGCCAGCAGCTCTGGGACGGAGAACACTGAAGCTTTCTTT